This is a list of T cell receptor beta chains from one sample in a study of CD8 T cells in ankylosing spondylitis. TCRdb re-called the 5' RACE reads through MiXCR, storing one row per CDR3 protein. The table lists 200,000 to 250,000 distinct CDR3 sequences, approximately 20% of them singletons. Material for sequencing was blood, either unsorted or a sorted T cell fraction (not recorded which). The receptors here all came from a male donor with ankylosing spondylitis. CDR3s include the opening cysteine and the closing phenylalanine or tryptophan. A D gene is named only where the DNA matches it firmly. The size field is filled for only some rows; it gives once, few, many or a size class.

cdr3_nt | cdr3_aa | j_call | cdr3_length | v_call | clone_size | d_call
TGTGCCAGCAGTTTGAATGGTGGCACTGAAGCTTTCTTT | CASSLNGGTEAFF | TRBJ1-1 | 13 | TRBV27 | few | NA
TGTGCCAGCAGTTTTTCTCCCCCAGGGCCCTACGAGCAGTACTTC | CASSFSPPGPYEQYF | TRBJ2-7 | 15 | TRBV12-3/TRBV12-4 | few | NA
TGCAGTGCTAGTTCGCAGACTTACGAGCAGTACTTC | CSASSQTYEQYF | TRBJ2-7 | 12 | TRBV20-1 | NA | NA
TGTGCCAGCAGCGGAACAGGTTTCAATTCACCCCTCCACTTT | CASSGTGFNSPLHF | TRBJ1-6 | 14 | TRBV12-3/TRBV12-4 | few | NA
TGCAGTGCTAGTCGGGGTGTCGGCAATCAGCCCCAGCATTTT | CSASRGVGNQPQHF | TRBJ1-5 | 14 | TRBV20-1 | few | NA
TGTGCCAGCAGCCATTTGACTAGCGGGAGACCCACAGATACGCAGTATTTT | CASSHLTSGRPTDTQYF | TRBJ2-3 | 17 | TRBV12-3/TRBV12-4 | many | TRBD2
TGTGCCAGCAGCGTGGAGGGGGCGCTCTACTATGGCTACACCTTC | CASSVEGALYYGYTF | TRBJ1-2 | 15 | TRBV3-1 | few | TRBD1
TGTGCCAGCAGCAAACCGGACTGTACCTATGGCTACACCTTC | CASSKPDCTYGYTF | TRBJ1-2 | 14 | TRBV21-1 | few | NA
TGCAGTGCTAGAAGTGCGGGACTAGCGGGACACCTCCCAACAGATACGCAGTATTTT | CSARSAGLAGHLPTDTQYF | TRBJ2-3 | 19 | TRBV20-1 | few | TRBD2
TGTGCCAGTAGTGCCTACCATGAAGCTTTCTTT | CASSAYHEAFF | TRBJ1-1 | 11 | TRBV19 | NA | NA
TGCGCCAGCAGCTCAGGACAGGGCGGGGGCACTGAAGCTTTCTTT | CASSSGQGGGTEAFF | TRBJ1-1 | 15 | TRBV5-1 | NA | TRBD1
TGTGCCAGCAGCTTAGCGAATGCAGGGGTCTACGAGCAGTACTTC | CASSLANAGVYEQYF | TRBJ2-7 | 15 | TRBV11-2 | few | NA
TGCGCCAGCAGGGACAGCCATGAAAAACTGTTTTTT | CASRDSHEKLFF | TRBJ1-4 | 12 | TRBV5-1 | many | NA
TGCAGCGTCCTTGGACAAGGTGGAACTGAAGCTTTCTTT | CSVLGQGGTEAFF | TRBJ1-1 | 13 | TRBV29-1 | few | NA
TGTGCCAGCAGTTGGGGTGCCTTACCCCAAGAGACCCAGTACTTC | CASSWGALPQETQYF | TRBJ2-5 | 15 | TRBV27 | NA | NA
TGCAGTGGTTACGGGACAGGGAGCTATGGCTACACCTTC | CSGYGTGSYGYTF | TRBJ1-2 | 13 | TRBV20-1 | NA | TRBD1
TGTGCCAGCAGGGGACCGGGGAGGGTGGTCCACAATGAGCAGTTCTTC | CASRGPGRVVHNEQFF | TRBJ2-1 | 16 | TRBV12-3/TRBV12-4 | few | TRBD2
TGCAGCGTTGAAGCGGGTAGCGGGAGCTACGAGCAGTACTTC | CSVEAGSGSYEQYF | TRBJ2-7 | 14 | TRBV29-1 | few | TRBD2
TGTGCCAGCAGTTCGACGACGACAGGTCACAATCAGCCCCAGCATTTT | CASSSTTTGHNQPQHF | TRBJ1-5 | 16 | TRBV12-3/TRBV12-4 | NA | NA
TGCGCCAGCAGCCAAGACAGGGCTGGAAACACCATATATTTT | CASSQDRAGNTIYF | TRBJ1-3 | 14 | TRBV4-1 | few | NA
TGTGCCAGCAGCCCTCACAGTTTTAGCAATCAGCCCCAGCATTTT | CASSPHSFSNQPQHF | TRBJ1-5 | 15 | TRBV4-2 | NA | NA
TGCAGTGCTAGAGCTACCGGACTAGCGGGGGTCTCAGTAAATGAGCAGTTCTTC | CSARATGLAGVSVNEQFF | TRBJ2-1 | 18 | TRBV20-1 | few | TRBD2
TGTGCCAGCAGCCAAGTAGGGGAGACCCAGTACTTC | CASSQVGETQYF | TRBJ2-5 | 12 | TRBV3-1 | many | NA
TGTGCCACCACAGGTTCGGGACTAGTGGGTAATGAGCAGTTCTTC | CATTGSGLVGNEQFF | TRBJ2-1 | 15 | TRBV2 | NA | TRBD2
TGTGCCAGCAGTGACCCGGGGGAAGCTTTCTTT | CASSDPGEAFF | TRBJ1-1 | 11 | TRBV6-1 | NA | NA
TGCAGCGTTGAAAGGGATTACGGGACAGGGGTCGCCGGGGAGCTGTTTTTT | CSVERDYGTGVAGELFF | TRBJ2-2 | 17 | TRBV29-1 | many | TRBD1
TGTGCCAGCAGCCAAGACGTGGGAGACAGGCACGAGCAGTACTTC | CASSQDVGDRHEQYF | TRBJ2-7 | 15 | TRBV3-1 | NA | NA
TGTGCCAGCAGCTCTTTATCTAGCGGGGTCCGCTACGAGCAGTACTTC | CASSSLSSGVRYEQYF | TRBJ2-7 | 16 | TRBV5-5 | few | TRBD2
TGTGCCAGCAGCTTAAGGGATCCCCGGAACACTGAAGCTTTCTTT | CASSLRDPRNTEAFF | TRBJ1-1 | 15 | TRBV7-2 | few | NA
TGCGCCAGCAGTGAACCTACAGGGCCCGGTAATGAAAAACTGTTTTTT | CASSEPTGPGNEKLFF | TRBJ1-4 | 16 | TRBV10-2 | few | NA
TGTGCCAGCAGTTACTCGAACGGGAACATTCAGTACTTC | CASSYSNGNIQYF | TRBJ2-4 | 13 | TRBV6-2/TRBV6-3 | NA | NA
TGTGCCAGCAGTTTACGTGGACAGGGGGCGGGAGAGACCCAGTACTTC | CASSLRGQGAGETQYF | TRBJ2-5 | 16 | TRBV27 | few | TRBD1
TGTGCCACCAGCAGAGATCCGGGAGTGAACAATGAGCAGTTCTTC | CATSRDPGVNNEQFF | TRBJ2-1 | 15 | TRBV15 | few | NA
TGTGCCAGCACCCTTTTGGGCGCGGGGAATGAGCAGTTCTTC | CASTLLGAGNEQFF | TRBJ2-1 | 14 | TRBV6-2/TRBV6-3 | few | NA
TGCAGCGTTGACGTTATTGGCACCGGGGAGCTGTTTTTT | CSVDVIGTGELFF | TRBJ2-2 | 13 | TRBV29-1 | many | NA
TGTGCCAGCAGCTTGGCGACAGGGTCTGAAGCTTTCTTT | CASSLATGSEAFF | TRBJ1-1 | 13 | TRBV5-6 | few | TRBD1
TGTGCCAGCCTCGATGTGGGGGGGGAGGAGACCCAGTACTTC | CASLDVGGEETQYF | TRBJ2-5 | 14 | TRBV2 | NA | TRBD2
TGTGCCAGCAGCGCGGGGGACAGGACCATAAAAGAGACCCAGTACTTC | CASSAGDRTIKETQYF | TRBJ2-5 | 16 | TRBV9 | NA | TRBD1
TGTGCCAGCAGGCCAGCGGGAGGGTTCACCGGGGAGCTGTTTTTT | CASRPAGGFTGELFF | TRBJ2-2 | 15 | TRBV12-3/TRBV12-4 | NA | TRBD2
TGTGCCAGCAGCTTAATTGAGCGGGACAATGAGCAGTTCTTC | CASSLIERDNEQFF | TRBJ2-1 | 14 | TRBV11-2 | NA | NA
TGCAGCGTTGGGACCCCCTCGGAGCAGTTCTTC | CSVGTPSEQFF | TRBJ2-1 | 11 | TRBV29-1 | many | NA
TGCAGCGGGGAACAGTCGAACACTGAAGCTTTCTTT | CSGEQSNTEAFF | TRBJ1-1 | 12 | TRBV29-1 | few | NA
TGTGCCAGCAGTGGCCCCGAAGCTTTCTTT | CASSGPEAFF | TRBJ1-1 | 10 | TRBV12-3/TRBV12-4 | many | NA
TGCAGCGTTGACCCGGGACAGGGGGACGGCTACACCTTC | CSVDPGQGDGYTF | TRBJ1-2 | 13 | TRBV29-1 | NA | TRBD1
TGCGCCAGCAGCGTCCGGGACAGCATGAACACTGAAGCTTTCTTT | CASSVRDSMNTEAFF | TRBJ1-1 | 15 | TRBV4-1 | NA | TRBD1
TGTGCCAGCAGCCCCCCTAAAGGGACTAAAAAAAAGGGGGGACGAAGCAAAGAGACCCAGTACTTC | CASSPPKGTKKKGGRSKETQYF | TRBJ2-5 | 22 | TRBV3-1 | NA | NA
TGTGCCAGCAGTTTGACTAGCGGGGGTCAAGAGACCCAGTACTTC | CASSLTSGGQETQYF | TRBJ2-5 | 15 | TRBV12-3/TRBV12-4 | many | TRBD2
TGTGCCAGGCGTGATGACACCGGGGAGCTGTTTTTT | CARRDDTGELFF | TRBJ2-2 | 12 | TRBV7-6 | few | NA
TGTGCCAGCAGCCAAGATATGGAGGGAGTACCCACAGATACGCAGTATTTT | CASSQDMEGVPTDTQYF | TRBJ2-3 | 17 | TRBV3-1 | few | NA
TGTGCCAGCAGCGAGGGAACGCCAGGACTAGCGCATACCTACGAGCAGTACTTC | CASSEGTPGLAHTYEQYF | TRBJ2-7 | 18 | TRBV11-2 | NA | TRBD2
TGTGCCAGCAGGGTACAGAAGAACACTGAAGCTTTCTTT | CASRVQKNTEAFF | TRBJ1-1 | 13 | TRBV2 | few | NA
TGTGCCAGCAGAGCCTGGACAGGGGACGGCTACACCTTC | CASRAWTGDGYTF | TRBJ1-2 | 13 | TRBV2 | NA | TRBD1
TGTGCCAGCAGTTTTGAACTAGCGGGTAACTATTCCTCCGACAATGAGCAGTTCTTC | CASSFELAGNYSSDNEQFF | TRBJ2-1 | 19 | TRBV28 | NA | TRBD2
TGCAGTGCTAGAACCCCCATGAGACTAGCGCTGTTATTACAAGAGACCCAGTACTTC | CSARTPMRLALLLQETQYF | TRBJ2-5 | 19 | TRBV20-1 | few | TRBD2
TGCGCCAGCAGCCAAGTCTTCGGGACAGGGGGAGGCTACACCTTC | CASSQVFGTGGGYTF | TRBJ1-2 | 15 | TRBV4-3 | few | TRBD1